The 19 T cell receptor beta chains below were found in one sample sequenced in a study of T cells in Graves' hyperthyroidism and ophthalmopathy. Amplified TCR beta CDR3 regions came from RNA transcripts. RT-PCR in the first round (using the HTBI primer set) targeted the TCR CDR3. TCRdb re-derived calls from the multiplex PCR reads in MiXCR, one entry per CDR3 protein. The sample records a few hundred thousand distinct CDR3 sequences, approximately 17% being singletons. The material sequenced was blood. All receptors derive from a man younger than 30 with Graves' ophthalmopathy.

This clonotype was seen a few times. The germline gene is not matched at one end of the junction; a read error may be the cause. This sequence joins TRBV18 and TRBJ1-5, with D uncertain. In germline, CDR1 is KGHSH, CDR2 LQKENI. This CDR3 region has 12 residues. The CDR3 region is CASSRSNQSQHF. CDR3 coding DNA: TGTGCCAGCTCACGATCGAATCAGTCCCAGCATTTT.

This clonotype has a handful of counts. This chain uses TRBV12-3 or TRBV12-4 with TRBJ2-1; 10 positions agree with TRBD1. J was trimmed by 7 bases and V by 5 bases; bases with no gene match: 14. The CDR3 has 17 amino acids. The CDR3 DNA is TGTGCCAGCAGTATACAAAGGACAGGGGGTTTTGGGAATGAGCAGTTCTTC. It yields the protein CASSIQRTGGFGNEQFF.

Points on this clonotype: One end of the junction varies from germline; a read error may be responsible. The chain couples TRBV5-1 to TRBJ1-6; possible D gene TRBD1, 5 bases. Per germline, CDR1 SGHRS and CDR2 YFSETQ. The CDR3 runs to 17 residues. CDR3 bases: TGCGCCAGCAGAGGCACCGGACAACCGGGTGGTAATTCACCCCCCCACTTT. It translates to CASRGTGQPGGNSPPHF.

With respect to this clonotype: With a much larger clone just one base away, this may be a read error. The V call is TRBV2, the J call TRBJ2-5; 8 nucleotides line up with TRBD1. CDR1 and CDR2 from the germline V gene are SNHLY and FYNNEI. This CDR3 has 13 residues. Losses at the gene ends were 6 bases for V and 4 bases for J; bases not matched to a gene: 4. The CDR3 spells CASSARGPETQYF. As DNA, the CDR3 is TGTGCCAGCAGCGCCAGGGGGCCAGAGACCCAGTACTTC. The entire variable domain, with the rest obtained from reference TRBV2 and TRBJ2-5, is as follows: EPEVTQTPSHQVTQMGQEVILRCVPISNHLYFYWYRQILGQKVEFLVSFYNNEISEKSEIFDDQFSVERPDGSNFTLKIRSTKLEDSAMYFCASSARGPETQYFGPGTRLLVL.

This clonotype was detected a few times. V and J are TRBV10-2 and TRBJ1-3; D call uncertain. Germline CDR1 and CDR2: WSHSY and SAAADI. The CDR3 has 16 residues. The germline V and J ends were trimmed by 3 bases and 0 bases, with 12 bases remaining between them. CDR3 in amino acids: CASSDPGGVSGNTIYF. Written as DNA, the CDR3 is TGCGCCAGCAGTGACCCGGGTGGGGTCTCTGGAAACACCATATATTTT.

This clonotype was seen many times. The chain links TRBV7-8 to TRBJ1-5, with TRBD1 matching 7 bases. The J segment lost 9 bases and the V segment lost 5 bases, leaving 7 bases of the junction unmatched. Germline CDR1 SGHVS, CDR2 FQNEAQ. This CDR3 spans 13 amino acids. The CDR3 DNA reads TGTGCCAGCAGCACCACAGGGGCGAGGCCCCAGCATTTT. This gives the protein CASSTTGARPQHF.

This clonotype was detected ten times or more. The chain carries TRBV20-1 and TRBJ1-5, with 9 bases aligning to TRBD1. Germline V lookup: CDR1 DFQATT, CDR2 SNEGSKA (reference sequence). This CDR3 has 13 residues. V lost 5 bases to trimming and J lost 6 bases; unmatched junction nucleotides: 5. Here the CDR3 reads CSAYRGLSQPQHF. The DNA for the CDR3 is TGCAGTGCTTACAGGGGGCTTAGTCAGCCCCAGCATTTT.

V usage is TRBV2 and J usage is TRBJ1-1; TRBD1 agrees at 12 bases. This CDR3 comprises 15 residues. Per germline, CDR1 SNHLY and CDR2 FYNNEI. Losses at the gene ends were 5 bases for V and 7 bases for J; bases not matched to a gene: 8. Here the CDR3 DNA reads TGTGCCAGCAGTTACTCCCGGGACAGGGGGCTTGAAGCTTTCTTT. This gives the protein CASSYSRDRGLEAFF.

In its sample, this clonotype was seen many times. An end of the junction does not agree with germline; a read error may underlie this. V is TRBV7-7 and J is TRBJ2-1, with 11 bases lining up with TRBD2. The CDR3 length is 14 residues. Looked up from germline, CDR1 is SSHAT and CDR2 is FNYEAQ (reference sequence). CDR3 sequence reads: CASSVAGGLHEQFF. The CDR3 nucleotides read TGTGCTAGCAGCGTAGCGGGGGGGCTGCATGAGCAGTTCTTC.

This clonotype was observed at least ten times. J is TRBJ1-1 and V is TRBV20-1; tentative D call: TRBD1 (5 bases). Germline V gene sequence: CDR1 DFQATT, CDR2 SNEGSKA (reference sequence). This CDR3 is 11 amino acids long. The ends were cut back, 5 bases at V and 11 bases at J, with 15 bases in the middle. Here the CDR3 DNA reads TGCAGTGCTGCCGACGGCCGGGGGGCTTTCTTT. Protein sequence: CSAADGRGAFF.

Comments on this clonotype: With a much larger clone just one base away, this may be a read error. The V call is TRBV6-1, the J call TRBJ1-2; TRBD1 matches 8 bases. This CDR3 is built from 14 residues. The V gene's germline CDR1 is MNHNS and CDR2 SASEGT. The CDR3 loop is CVSSERQGNYGYTF. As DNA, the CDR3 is TGTGTCAGCAGTGAACGACAGGGGAACTATGGCTACACCTTC.

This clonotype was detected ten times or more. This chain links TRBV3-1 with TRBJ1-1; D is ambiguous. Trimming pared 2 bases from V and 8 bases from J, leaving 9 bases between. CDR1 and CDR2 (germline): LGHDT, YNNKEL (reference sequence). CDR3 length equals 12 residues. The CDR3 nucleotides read TGTGCCAGCAGCCAACTCACGGCCGAAGCTTTCTTT. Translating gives CASSQLTAEAFF.

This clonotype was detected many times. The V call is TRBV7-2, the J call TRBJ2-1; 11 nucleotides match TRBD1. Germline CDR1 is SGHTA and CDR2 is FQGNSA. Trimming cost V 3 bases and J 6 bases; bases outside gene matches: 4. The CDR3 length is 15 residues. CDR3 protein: CASSFGGTGGNEQFF. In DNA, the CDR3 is TGTGCCAGCAGCTTTGGTGGGACAGGGGGCAATGAGCAGTTCTTC. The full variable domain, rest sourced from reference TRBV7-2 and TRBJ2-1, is GAGVSQSPSNKVTEKGKDVELRCDPISGHTALYWYRQSLGQGLEFLIYFQGNSAPDKSGLPSDRFSAERTGGSVSTLTIQRTQQEDSAVYLCASSFGGTGGNEQFFGPGTRLTVL.

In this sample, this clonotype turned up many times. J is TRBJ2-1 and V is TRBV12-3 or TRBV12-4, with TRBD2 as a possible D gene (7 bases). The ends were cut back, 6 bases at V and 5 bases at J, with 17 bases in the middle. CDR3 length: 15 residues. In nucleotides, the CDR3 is TGTGCCAGCAGCCCGGTCGCGGGGGCTCACAATGAGCAGTTCTTC. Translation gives CASSPVAGAHNEQFF.

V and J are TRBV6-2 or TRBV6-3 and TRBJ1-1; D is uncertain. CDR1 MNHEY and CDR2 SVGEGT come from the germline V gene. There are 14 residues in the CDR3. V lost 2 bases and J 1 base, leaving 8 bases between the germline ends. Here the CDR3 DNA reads TGTGCCAGCAGTTACGGGGAGGCGAACACTGAAGCTTTCTTT. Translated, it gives CASSYGEANTEAFF.

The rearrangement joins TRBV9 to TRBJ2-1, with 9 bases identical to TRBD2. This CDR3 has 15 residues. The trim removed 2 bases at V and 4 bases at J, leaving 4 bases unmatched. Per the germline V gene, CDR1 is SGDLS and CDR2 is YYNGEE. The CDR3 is CASSVGGGEYNEQFF. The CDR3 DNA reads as TGTGCCAGCAGCGTCGGCGGGGGGGAGTACAATGAGCAGTTCTTC.

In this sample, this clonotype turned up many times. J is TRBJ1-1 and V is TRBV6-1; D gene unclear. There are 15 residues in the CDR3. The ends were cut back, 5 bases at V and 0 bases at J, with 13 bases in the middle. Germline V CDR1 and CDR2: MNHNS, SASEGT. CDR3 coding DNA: TGTGCCAGCAGTCAAGGGAGGTGGCTGAACACTGAAGCTTTCTTT. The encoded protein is CASSQGRWLNTEAFF.

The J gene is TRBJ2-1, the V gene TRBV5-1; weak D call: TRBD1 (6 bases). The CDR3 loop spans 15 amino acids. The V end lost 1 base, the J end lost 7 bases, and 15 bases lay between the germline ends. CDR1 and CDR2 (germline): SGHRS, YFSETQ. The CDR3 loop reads CASSLLDSPWNEQFF. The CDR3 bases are TGCGCCAGCAGCTTGTTGGACAGCCCGTGGAATGAGCAGTTCTTC.

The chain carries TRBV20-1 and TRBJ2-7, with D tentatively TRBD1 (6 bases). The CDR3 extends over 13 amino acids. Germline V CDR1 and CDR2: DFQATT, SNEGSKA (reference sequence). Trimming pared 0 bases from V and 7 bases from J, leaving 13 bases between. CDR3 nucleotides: TGCAGTGCTAGAGACAGGGGAACAAGGGAGCAGTACTTC. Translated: CSARDRGTREQYF.